This T cell receptor (beta chain) was captured by sequencing in a study of blood T cells in healthy people across ages. The use of a sample-barcoded 5' primer and a J-beta primer mix characterized a second PCR of roughly 6 to 11 cycles. TCRdb ran MiXCR on the 5' RACE reads and lists one entry per CDR3 protein. The data show nearly 800,000 distinct CDR3 sequences, approximately 60% seen once. V shed 3 bases and J shed 8 bases, with 19 bases lying between them. Germline values: CDR1 MGHDK, CDR2 SYGVNS. The CDR3 extends over 16 amino acids. The clonotype originates from a man aged 40-49 years in good health. The sequenced material came from blood. J is TRBJ1-4 and V is TRBV25-1; D might be TRBD1 (6 bases). CDR3 DNA: TGTGCCAGCAGTGATGGGGGGCCGGCCCTGGGGGAAAAACTGTTTTTT. This sequence encodes CASSDGGPALGEKLFF.